This T cell receptor beta chain was captured by sequencing in a study of blood T cell repertoires in COVID-19. Across the study: Spain, Italy and the United States supplied samples that represented acute and convalescent COVID-19. PBMCs, B-cell-depleted T cells, or T cells provided the cDNA or gDNA that made up the material.

Per the original methods: Scientists estimated how many nucleated cells there were by amplifying reference gene primers. The data were produced by immunoSEQ multiplex PCR, yet TCRdb's version contains in-frame clones alone and is incomplete. The D gene and trimming were derived from the DNA, and the V and J assignments and clone size from that table. There are roughly 100,000 clones in the sample; about 86% occur only once, and about 3.5% lies in the top ten. After removal of 1 base from V and 5 bases from J, the junction contained 6 bases not matched to a gene. Germline assignment: CDR1 SGHKS and CDR2 YYEKEE (reference sequence). The CDR3 covers 15 residues. This clone is a singleton in its sample.

The receptor was isolated from a human donor in a cohort sampled during active COVID-19. Source material: peripheral blood. J is TRBJ2-7 and V is TRBV5-5; 10 nucleotides match TRBD1. The DNA for the CDR3 is TGTGCCAGCAGCTTGAAAGGGGACAGGGGCGACGAGCAGTACTTC. Translation: CASSLKGDRGDEQYF.